This passage covers 24 T cell receptor beta chains from one sample sequenced in a study of OX40 agonist ivuxolimab in advanced cancers. Generated by immunoSEQ multiplex PCR, the TCRdb table keeps only in-frame clones and is missing some. The sample holds fewer than 85,000 clones, around 82% seen once. The sequences come from CD4+ or CD8+ T cells sorted from blood, collected in a trial of the OX40 agonist ivuxolimab. These TCRs come from an adult with an advanced solid tumor such as melanoma, head and neck, liver or kidney cancer.

The rearrangement links TRBV29-1 to TRBJ2-7; TRBD1 agrees at 7 bases. V lost 4 bases and J lost 10; bases outside the gene matches: 10. This CDR3 is 12 amino acids long. Germline assignment: CDR1 SQVTM and CDR2 ANQGSEA. The CDR3 coding sequence is TGCAGCGTTGCAAATGGGGGACAGCAACAGTACTTC. Translation: CSVANGGQQQYF.

The rearrangement uses TRBV6-5 and TRBJ1-5; tentative D call: TRBD1 (5 bases). The CDR3 length is 14 residues. CDR1 is MNHEY, CDR2 SVGAGI, per germline. V gave up 5 bases and J gave up 4 bases, with 12 bases separating them. CDR3 bases: TGTGCCAGCAGTCCCGGCAGGGAGAATCAGCCCCAGCATTTT. Its translation: CASSPGRENQPQHF.

The chain carries TRBV6-1 and TRBJ1-2; weak D call: TRBD1 (5 bases). There are 14 residues in the CDR3. V was pared by 5 bases and J by 6 bases, with 16 bases between. From germline, CDR1 is MNHNS and CDR2 SASEGT. CDR3 protein: CASSLPRVSDGYTF. CDR3 DNA sequence: TGTGCCAGCAGTCTCCCCAGGGTTTCGGATGGCTACACCTTC.

This sequence joins TRBV6-4 and TRBJ1-5; D might be TRBD1 (6 bases). From germline, CDR1 is MRHNA and CDR2 SNTAGT. The ends were cut back, 3 bases at V and 8 bases at J, with 14 bases in the middle. The CDR3 consists of 14 residues. CDR3 protein: CASSENGGGEPQHF. The CDR3 nucleotides are TGTGCCAGCAGTGAGAATGGAGGGGGTGAGCCCCAGCATTTT.

In this sample, this clone turned up a few times. The V gene is TRBV2, the J gene TRBJ1-3; possibly TRBD1 for D (6 bases). With 6 bases removed from V and 0 bases from J, the gap between germline ends came to 9 bases. The V gene's germline CDR1 is SNHLY and CDR2 FYNNEI. This CDR3 is built from 14 residues. The DNA for the CDR3 is TGTGCCAGCAGAGCGGACAGCTCTGGAAACACCATATATTTT. This gives the protein CASRADSSGNTIYF.

The CDR3: CASSLGLAGGKSETQYF. The CDR3, as DNA: TGTGCCAGCAGCTTAGGACTAGCGGGGGGCAAAAGTGAGACCCAGTACTTC. V and J are TRBV13 and TRBJ2-5, with 12 bases aligning to TRBD2. Germline-derived CDR1 and CDR2 are PRHDT and FYEKMQ (reference sequence). The CDR3 is 17 residues long. V gave up 0 bases and J gave up 5 bases; unmatched junction bases: 7.

The V and J genes are TRBV19 and TRBJ2-3; D unresolved. This CDR3 has 13 amino acids. V lost 6 bases and J 2 bases, leaving 9 bases between the germline ends. CDR1 is LNHDA, CDR2 SQIVND, per germline (reference sequence). The CDR3 here is CASRLSSTDTQYF. The CDR3 region has the DNA TGTGCCAGTAGGCTTTCATCCACAGATACGCAGTATTTT.

The chain uses TRBV7-9 and TRBJ1-1, with 8 bases lining up with TRBD1. J was trimmed by 4 bases and V by 5 bases; bases with no gene match: 15. Germline CDR1 is SEHNR and CDR2 is FQNEAQ (reference sequence). The CDR3 runs to 17 residues. The CDR3 reads CASSLPLGQGATTEAFF. In DNA form, the CDR3 reads TGTGCCAGCAGCCTACCCCTTGGGCAGGGGGCAACCACTGAAGCTTTCTTT.

This rearrangement joins TRBV19 to TRBJ2-4; 10 nucleotides agree with TRBD2. The CDR3 runs 15 residues. Germline values: CDR1 LNHDA, CDR2 SQIVND (reference sequence). J was trimmed by 3 bases and V by 4 bases; bases with no gene match: 3. As DNA, the CDR3 is TGTGCCAGTAGTACTAGCGGGAGTGGCAAAAACATTCAGTACTTC. Amino acid sequence: CASSTSGSGKNIQYF. The variable domain in full, completed from reference TRBV19 and TRBJ2-4, reads DGGITQSPKYLFRKEGQNVTLSCEQNLNHDAMYWYRQDPGQGLRLIYYSQIVNDFQKGDIAEGYSVSREKKESFPLTVTSAQKNPTAFYLCASSTSGSGKNIQYFGAGTRLSVL.

The chain carries TRBV2 and TRBJ1-6; D remains ambiguous. Trimming left V 3 bases short and J 2 bases short, with 8 bases between. The CDR3 runs 15 residues. Germline V lookup: CDR1 SNHLY, CDR2 FYNNEI. The DNA of the CDR3 is TGTGCCAGCAGTGAGACCCATACCTATAATTCACCCCTCCACTTT. This codes for CASSETHTYNSPLHF.

This clone was observed a few times. The chain has TRBV30 and TRBJ1-2, with TRBD1 as a possible D gene (6 bases). The CDR3 loop spans 14 amino acids. Germline V gene lookup returns CDR1 GTSNPN and CDR2 SVGIG (reference sequence). The V gene lost 3 bases and the J gene lost 7 bases, with 18 bases spanning the gap. CDR3 in DNA: TGTGCCTGGAGCGTAGGGGACACCGCGGGTGGCTACACCTTC. Its protein product is CAWSVGDTAGGYTF.

This clone has just one count. The rearrangement joins TRBV5-4 to TRBJ1-2, with a possible D match to TRBD1 (5 bases). The V gene's germline CDR1 is SGHNT and CDR2 YYREEE (reference sequence). The V and J ends lost 10 bases and 0 bases respectively, with 7 bases between them. This CDR3 spans 11 amino acids. The DNA for the CDR3 is TGTGCCCGAGGGGCTAACTATGGCTACACCTTC. Amino acids: CARGANYGYTF. The complete variable domain, with remaining parts taken from reference TRBV5-4 and TRBJ1-2, reads ETGVTQSPTHLIKTRGQQVTLRCSSQSGHNTVSWYQQALGQGPQFIFQYYREEENGRGNFPPRFSGLQFPNYSSELNVNALELDDSALYLCARGANYGYTFGSGTRLTVV.

This chain connects TRBV4-3 to TRBJ1-3; 10 nucleotides match TRBD1. The CDR3 has 19 amino acids. The junction had 8 bases not matched to a gene; V was cut back by 0 bases and J by 0 bases. Germline V CDR1 and CDR2: LGHNA, YSLEER. CDR3 bases: TGCGCCAGCAGCCAAGAGGGACAGGGGTCTGCCCGCTCTGGAAACACCATATATTTT. It encodes CASSQEGQGSARSGNTIYF.

This chain connects TRBV2 to TRBJ2-7; D is undetermined. The length of the CDR3 is 11 residues. The V gene's germline CDR1 is SNHLY and CDR2 FYNNEI. V lost 1 base and J lost 3, with 1 base in between. CDR3 sequence reads: CASSEVYEQYF. Written as DNA, the CDR3 is TGTGCCAGCAGTGAAGTCTACGAGCAGTACTTC. The variable domain in full, with the rest retrieved from reference TRBV2 and TRBJ2-7, is EPEVTQTPSHQVTQMGQEVILRCVPISNHLYFYWYRQILGQKVEFLVSFYNNEISEKSEIFDDQFSVERPDGSNFTLKIRSTKLEDSAMYFCASSEVYEQYFGPGTRLTVT.

The chain joins TRBV6-1 to TRBJ2-3; D is unresolved. The CDR3 extends over 14 amino acids. Trimming stripped 9 bases from V and 4 bases from J, with 17 bases between. In germline, CDR1 is MNHNS, CDR2 SASEGT. In DNA form, the CDR3 reads TGTGCCAGTGCGGAACGGACGGGCCCAGATACGCAGTATTTT. Residues: CASAERTGPDTQYF.

This sequence joins TRBV6-6 and TRBJ1-1, with 7 bases fitting TRBD1. This CDR3 has 14 amino acids. The germline V gene has CDR1 MNHNY and CDR2 SVGAGI (reference sequence). The ends lost 2 bases at V and 4 bases at J; junction bases unmatched: 4. In DNA form, the CDR3 reads TGTGCCAGCAGTTACCGACAGGGAGGCACTGAAGCTTTCTTT. Amino acids: CASSYRQGGTEAFF.

The gene calls are TRBV19 and TRBJ1-2; the D is unclear. Germline V gene data show CDR1 as LNHDA and CDR2 as SQIVND (reference sequence). V shed 0 bases and J shed 4 bases, with 6 bases lying between them. This CDR3 is built from 13 residues. The CDR3 reads CASSIEASYGYTF. The CDR3 bases are TGTGCCAGTAGTATAGAGGCGAGCTATGGCTACACCTTC.

The CDR3 nucleotides read TGTGCCAGCAGCGACCCAGGGGGCACCGGGGAGCTGTTTTTT. Translation: CASSDPGGTGELFF. The rearrangement links TRBV11-3 to TRBJ2-2, with 7 bases identical to TRBD1. Unmatched junction bases numbered 4, after V lost 5 bases and J lost 4 bases. Germline CDR1 is SGHNT and CDR2 is YENEEA. This CDR3 contains 14 residues.

The chain combines TRBV5-5 with TRBJ2-7; possible D gene TRBD2, 7 bases. This CDR3 region has 17 residues. The germline V gene encodes CDR1 SGHKS and CDR2 YYEKEE (reference sequence). The germline V and J ends were trimmed by 4 bases and 3 bases, with 23 bases remaining between them. This CDR3 reads CASSPLRRGGLYYEQYF. The DNA for the CDR3 is TGTGCCAGCAGCCCCTTGCGAAGGGGGGGGCTTTACTACGAGCAGTACTTC.

This clone was seen a few times. V and J are TRBV2 and TRBJ1-1; no firm D call. CDR3 length equals 13 residues. The V and J ends lost 7 bases and 3 bases respectively, with 12 bases between them. Germline CDR1 is SNHLY and CDR2 is FYNNEI. The CDR3 DNA follows: TGTGCCAGCATCCAACGGTGGGACACTGAAGCTTTCTTT. Translating gives CASIQRWDTEAFF.

The gene calls are TRBV5-1 and TRBJ1-1; D gene uncertain. V shed 5 bases and J shed 4 bases, with 18 bases lying between them. The CDR3 totals 15 residues. Germline values: CDR1 SGHRS, CDR2 YFSETQ. This CDR3 reads CASRKRTEPRTEAFF. As DNA, the CDR3 is TGCGCCAGCAGAAAGCGGACGGAGCCCCGCACTGAAGCTTTCTTT.

This chain connects TRBV28 to TRBJ1-4, with D possibly being TRBD1 (5 bases). This CDR3 has 12 amino acids. V was pared by 6 bases and J by 5 bases, with 7 bases between. The germline gives CDR1 MDHEN, CDR2 SYDVKM. CDR3 amino acids: CASRAGNEKLFF. CDR3 coding DNA: TGTGCCAGCAGGGCAGGGAATGAAAAACTGTTTTTT.

This clone was seen once. This chain connects TRBV7-9 to TRBJ2-3; maybe TRBD2 (7 bases). The CDR3 totals 15 residues. V shed 4 bases and J shed 4 bases, with 15 bases lying between them. CDR1 and CDR2 (germline): SEHNR, FQNEAQ (reference sequence). The CDR3 DNA reads TGTGCCAGCAGCTCTAAGGGGGGGATGGCAGATACGCAGTATTTT. Its protein product is CASSSKGGMADTQYF.

V and J are TRBV4-2 and TRBJ2-3; possibly TRBD1 for D (7 bases). Trimming left V 1 base short and J 4 bases short, with 21 bases between. The CDR3 runs to 18 residues. Germline CDR1 LGHNA, CDR2 YNFKEQ. CDR3 in amino acids: CASSQARGGQGGADTQYF. CDR3 nucleotides: TGTGCCAGCAGCCAAGCCCGGGGTGGGCAGGGGGGAGCAGATACGCAGTATTTT.